The present T cell receptor beta chain was sequenced within a study of radiation and T cells in renal cell carcinoma. Regarding the study as a whole: Baseline intratumoral clonotype presence is unknown without pretreatment biopsies. In blood, top tumor clones expanded by 2 weeks, shrinking by 4.

Produced via immunoSEQ multiplex PCR; TCRdb's table is partial and in-frame only. The data hold approximately 170,000 clones, with 88% observed a single time. Time point meaning: blood 4 weeks post-SBRT, at nephrectomy. Treatment: 15 Gy SBRT to primary tumor, nephrectomy 4 weeks later. Nephrectomy followed 15 Gy stereotactic body radiation by 4 weeks. Comment on this clone: Its target is unknown.

The receptor comes from a woman in her 50s with renal cell carcinoma. The sample in question was blood, obtained from a patient whose treatment included radiotherapy and nephrectomy.

CDR3 sequence: CASTQTSGISTGELFF. The CDR3 DNA follows: TGTGCCAGCACCCAGACTAGCGGAATATCTACCGGGGAGCTGTTTTTT. This chain joins TRBV9 and TRBJ2-2; 9 nucleotides agree with TRBD2. The ends lost 6 bases at V and 5 bases at J; junction bases unmatched: 11. Per the germline V gene, CDR1 is SGDLS and CDR2 is YYNGEE. The CDR3 contains 16 residues.